This T cell receptor (beta chain) was identified in a study of Ad26.COV2.S vaccination and SARS-CoV-2 variants. This CDR3 contains 15 residues. The germline V gene has CDR1 SGDLS and CDR2 YYNGEE. V lost 3 bases and J lost 0; bases outside the gene matches: 2. Treatment meaning: approximately 18 received Ad26.COV2.S at low or high dose, single or two shots; 5 received placebo; per-sample allocation not given. Each sample was drawn 63 days after the first injection (of vaccine or placebo). Generated by immunoSEQ multiplex PCR, the TCRdb table keeps only in-frame clones and is missing some. This sample has about 350,000 clones, with around 83% found just once.

This chain links TRBV9 with TRBJ2-1, with 8 bases that match TRBD2. The specimen was peripheral blood, collected in a trial of Ad26.COV2.S vaccine versus placebo. The receptor comes from a person aged 18-60 years who received the Ad26.COV2.S COVID-19 vaccine or a placebo. CDR3 DNA sequence: TGTGCCAGCAGCGCAAGCGGGAGCTCCTACAATGAGCAGTTCTTC. This encodes CASSASGSSYNEQFF.